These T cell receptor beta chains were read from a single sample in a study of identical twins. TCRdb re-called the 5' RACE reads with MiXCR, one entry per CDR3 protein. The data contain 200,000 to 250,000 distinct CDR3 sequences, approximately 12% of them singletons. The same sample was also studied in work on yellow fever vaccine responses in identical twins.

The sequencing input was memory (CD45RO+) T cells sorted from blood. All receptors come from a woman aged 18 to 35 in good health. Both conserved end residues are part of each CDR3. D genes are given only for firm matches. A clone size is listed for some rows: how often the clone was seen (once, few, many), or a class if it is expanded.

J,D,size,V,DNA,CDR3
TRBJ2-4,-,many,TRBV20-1,TGCAGTGCTACCCCCCCAGCGCCAGCCAAAAACATTCAGTACTTC,CSATPPAPAKNIQYF
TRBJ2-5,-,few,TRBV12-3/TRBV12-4,TGTGCCAGCAGTTTCGGCGGACGCCCCGTTGAGACCCAGTACTTC,CASSFGGRPVETQYF
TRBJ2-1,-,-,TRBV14,TGTGCCAGCAGCCAAGGGGGGGCTGGGTCCTACAATGAGCAGTTCTTC,CASSQGGAGSYNEQFF
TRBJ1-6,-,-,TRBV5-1,TGCGCCAGGAGCTTGGGCTCGGAGGGACGGTCACCCCTCCGCTTT,CARSLGSEGRSPLRF
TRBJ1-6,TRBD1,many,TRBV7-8,TGTGCCAGCAGCGCGACAGGGAATTCACCCCTCCACTTT,CASSATGNSPLHF
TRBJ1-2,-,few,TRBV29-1,TGCAGCGTAGCCCAGGCCGTCTATGGCTACACCTTC,CSVAQAVYGYTF
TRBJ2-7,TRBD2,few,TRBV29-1,TGCAGCGTCGTTGGGACTAGCGGTACGGAGCAGTACTTC,CSVVGTSGTEQYF
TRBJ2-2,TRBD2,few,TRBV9,TGTGCCAGCAGCGTAGAAAGCGGGGGGGGCACCGGGGAGCTGTTTTTT,CASSVESGGGTGELFF
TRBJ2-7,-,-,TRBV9,TGTGCCAGCAGCGTAGGTTGGGGGGGGGCGGAATACGAGCAGTACTTC,CASSVGWGGAEYEQYF
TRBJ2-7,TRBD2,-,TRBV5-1,TGCGCCAGCAGCTTGAGCGGGGGGCACCACGAGCAGTACTTC,CASSLSGGHHEQYF
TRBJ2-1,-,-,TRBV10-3,TGTGCCATCAGTGAACCCCAGGGACGGCATGAGCAGTTCTTC,CAISEPQGRHEQFF
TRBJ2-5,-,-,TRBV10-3,TGTGCCATCAGTGTACTGGGGGTCCAAGAGACCCAGTACTTC,CAISVLGVQETQYF
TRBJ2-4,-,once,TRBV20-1,TGCAGTGCTAGAGTACAGGGAGTTGGGAACGGAGTTGGGAACATTCAGTACTTC,CSARVQGVGNGVGNIQYF
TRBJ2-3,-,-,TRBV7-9,TGTGCCAGCAGCCGCGGATCGGTTGAGGAAAAAGATACGCAGTATTTT,CASSRGSVEEKDTQYF
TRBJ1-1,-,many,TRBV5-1,TGCGCCAGCAGCCATTTGGAGGCTTTGGACACTGAAGCTTTCTTT,CASSHLEALDTEAFF
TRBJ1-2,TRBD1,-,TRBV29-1,TGCAGCGTTACGACAGGGGCCTATGGCTACACCTTC,CSVTTGAYGYTF
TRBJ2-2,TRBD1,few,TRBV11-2,TGTGCCAGCAGCTTAGAGTTGTGGACAGGAAGGCATTTCACCGGGGAGCTGTTTTTT,CASSLELWTGRHFTGELFF
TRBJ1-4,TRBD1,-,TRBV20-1,TGCAGTGCTAGAGGGACAGGGGACGAAAAACTGTTTTTT,CSARGTGDEKLFF
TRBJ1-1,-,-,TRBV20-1,TGCAGTGCTAGCGTACAGGTCGTCCTAAACACTGAAGCTTTCTTT,CSASVQVVLNTEAFF
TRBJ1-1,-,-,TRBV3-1,TGTGCCAGCAGCCAAGATGAAGGGACTGAAGCTTTCTTT,CASSQDEGTEAFF
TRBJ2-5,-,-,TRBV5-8,TGTGCCAGCAGCTTCGGGGCGGGAGAGACCCAGTACTTC,CASSFGAGETQYF
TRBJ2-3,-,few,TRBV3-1,TGTGCCAGCAGCCAAGGATCGGCTCTTGGGGCAGATACGCAGTATTTT,CASSQGSALGADTQYF
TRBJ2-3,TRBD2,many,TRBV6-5,TGTGCCAGCAGTTTCCGACTAGCGGGGGGTGTGGATACGCAGTATTTT,CASSFRLAGGVDTQYF
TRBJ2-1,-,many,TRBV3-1,TGTGCCAGCAGCCAATCCAGGGCAGACAATGAGCAGTTCTTC,CASSQSRADNEQFF
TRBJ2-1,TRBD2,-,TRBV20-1,TGCAGTGCGTACCCGACTAGCGGGAGACCCAATGAGCAGTTCTTC,CSAYPTSGRPNEQFF
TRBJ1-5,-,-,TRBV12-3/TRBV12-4,TGTGCCAGCAGTGGGTATAGCAATCAGCCCCAGCATTTT,CASSGYSNQPQHF
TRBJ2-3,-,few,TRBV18,TGTGCCAGCTCACCTAAGCTGGATACGCAGTATTTT,CASSPKLDTQYF
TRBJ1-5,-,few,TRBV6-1,TGTGCCAGCAGCCCCCAGGGTGGGAGCAATCAGCCCCAGCATTTT,CASSPQGGSNQPQHF
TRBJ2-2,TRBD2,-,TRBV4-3,TGCGCCAGCAGCCAAGCCCCCCTCCTAGCGGGAGGAAGGGGGCCCGGGGAGCTGTTTTTT,CASSQAPLLAGGRGPGELFF
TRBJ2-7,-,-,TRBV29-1,TGCAGCGTTGAAGAAGCAGGCAGTCTTTACGAGCAGTACTTC,CSVEEAGSLYEQYF
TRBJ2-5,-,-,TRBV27,TGTGCCAGCAGTTTACAAGGGGTAGGGACCCAGTACTTC,CASSLQGVGTQYF
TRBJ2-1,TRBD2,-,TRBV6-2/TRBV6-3,TGTGCCAGCAGTTACTTCCCGGGACTAGCGGGGGCGTCCTACAATGAGCAGTTCTTC,CASSYFPGLAGASYNEQFF
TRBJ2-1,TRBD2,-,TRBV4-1,TGCGCCAGCAGCGACGCTACTAGCGGAGACTACAATGAGCAGTTCTTC,CASSDATSGDYNEQFF
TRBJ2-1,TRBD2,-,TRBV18,TGTGCCAGCTCACCACTCCTTAACCGGGGGGGGATTGAGCAGTTCTTC,CASSPLLNRGGIEQFF
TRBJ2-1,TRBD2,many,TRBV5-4,TGTGCCAGCAGTTTACTAGGACTAGCGGGGAGCAGCTCCTACAATGAGCAGTTCTTC,CASSLLGLAGSSSYNEQFF
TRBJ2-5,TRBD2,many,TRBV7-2,TGTGCCAGCAGCTTAGGTGTTCGGGGGGCGGGAGGAACGCAAGAGACCCAGTACTTC,CASSLGVRGAGGTQETQYF
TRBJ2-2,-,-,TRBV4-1,TGCGCCAGCAGTCGGGTTCGTTACGGGGAGCTGTTTTTT,CASSRVRYGELFF
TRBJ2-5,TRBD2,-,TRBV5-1,TGCGCCAGCAGCGTTGGATTAGGCGGGGGGGGTGAGACCCAGTACTTC,CASSVGLGGGGETQYF
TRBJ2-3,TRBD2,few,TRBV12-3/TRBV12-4,TGTGCCAGCAGTTTGGGAGAAGCGGGGCCCCTTGATACGCAGTATTTT,CASSLGEAGPLDTQYF
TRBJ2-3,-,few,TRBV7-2,TGTGCCAGCAGCTGGACAGTGGGAGATACGCAGTATTTT,CASSWTVGDTQYF
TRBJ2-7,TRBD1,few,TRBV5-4,TGTGCCAGCAGCTTGCAGAGAGGGGGCGATAAGCAGTACTTC,CASSLQRGGDKQYF
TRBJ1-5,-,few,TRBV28,TGTGCCAGCAGTTCCCTTGCTTTGGGAAATCAGCCCCAGCATTTT,CASSSLALGNQPQHF